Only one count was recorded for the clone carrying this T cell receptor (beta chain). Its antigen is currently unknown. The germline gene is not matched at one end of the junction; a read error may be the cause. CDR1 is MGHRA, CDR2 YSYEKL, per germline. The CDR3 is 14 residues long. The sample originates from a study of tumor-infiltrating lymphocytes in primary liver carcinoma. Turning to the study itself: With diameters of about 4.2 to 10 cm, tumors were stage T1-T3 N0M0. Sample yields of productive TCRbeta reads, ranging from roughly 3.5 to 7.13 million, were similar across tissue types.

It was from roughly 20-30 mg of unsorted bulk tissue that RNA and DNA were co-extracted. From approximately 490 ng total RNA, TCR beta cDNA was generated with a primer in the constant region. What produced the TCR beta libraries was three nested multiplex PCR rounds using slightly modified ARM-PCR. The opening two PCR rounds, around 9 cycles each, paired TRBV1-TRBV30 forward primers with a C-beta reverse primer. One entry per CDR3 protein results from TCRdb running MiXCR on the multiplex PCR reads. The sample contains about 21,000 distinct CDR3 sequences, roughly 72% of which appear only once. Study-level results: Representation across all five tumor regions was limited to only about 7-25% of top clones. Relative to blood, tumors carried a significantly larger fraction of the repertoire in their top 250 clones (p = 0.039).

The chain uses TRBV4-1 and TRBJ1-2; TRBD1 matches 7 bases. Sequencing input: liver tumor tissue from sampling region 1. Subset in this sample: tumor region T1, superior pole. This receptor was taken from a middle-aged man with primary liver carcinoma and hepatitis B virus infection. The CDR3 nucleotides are TGCGCTAGCAGCCAAGGGGACAGTAACTATGGCTACAGCTTC. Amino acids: CASSQGDSNYGYSF.